Following are 30 T cell receptor beta chains from one sample sequenced in a study of sequential checkpoint blockade in melanoma (dated by TCRdb to between 2018 and 2020). The treatment or condition label for this specimen denotes: randomized to nivolumab then ipilimumab (arm A) or the reverse (arm B). The library was generated by the immunoSEQ multiplex PCR assay. TCRdb took this table from immuneACCESS and kept in-frame rearrangements with V and J called. Such tables lack part of the clones; where checked against another copy, unresolved V genes explain under half of the gap, and the rest is unexplained. The sample records about 12,000 clones, roughly four fifths of which are singletons. The top ten clonotypes cover about 9.4% of the sample. The starting material was CD8+ T cells sorted from blood (inferred from file names), obtained from a patient given nivolumab and ipilimumab in sequence. The receptor source for this set is a human donor with melanoma.

The J gene is TRBJ2-1, the V gene TRBV7-3; TRBD2 aligns across 8 bases. The V gene end was trimmed by 0 bases and the J gene end by 2 bases; junction bases not matched to a gene: 0. CDR1 is SGHTA, CDR2 FQGTGA, per germline. This CDR3 has 15 residues. CDR3 residues: CASSLTGRAYNEQFF. In DNA, the CDR3 is TGTGCCAGCAGCTTAACCGGGAGGGCCTACAATGAGCAGTTCTTC.

J is TRBJ2-7 and V is TRBV15; D possibly corresponds to TRBD2 (6 bases). Germline-derived CDR1 and CDR2 are LNHNV and YYDKDF (reference sequence). The germline V and J ends were trimmed by 1 base and 4 bases, with 11 bases remaining between them. The CDR3 length is 14 residues. The CDR3 DNA follows: TGTGCCACCAGCAGAGGGTTTGGGGGGTACGAGCAGTACTTC. The encoded protein is CATSRGFGGYEQYF.

The chain has TRBV15 and TRBJ1-4; D might be TRBD1 (6 bases). V lost 6 bases and J 8 bases, leaving 13 bases between the germline ends. Germline values: CDR1 LNHNV, CDR2 YYDKDF (reference sequence). This CDR3 spans 13 amino acids. As DNA, the CDR3 is TGTGCCACCAGACAGGGTTATCAGGAAAAACTGTTTTTT. It codes for CATRQGYQEKLFF.

The V call is TRBV27, the J call TRBJ2-1; possible D gene TRBD2, 6 bases. The germline V gene encodes CDR1 MNHEY and CDR2 SMNVEV (reference sequence). V was clipped by 8 bases and J by 1 base, with 12 bases between them. The CDR3 loop spans 14 amino acids. In DNA, the CDR3 is TGTGCCAGCCGGGAGCCGGCGTCCTACAATGAGCAGTTCTTC. It encodes CASREPASYNEQFF.

V gene TRBV9 combines with J gene TRBJ2-5; TRBD2 matches 11 bases. V lost 4 bases, J lost 3 bases, and 2 bases stayed unmatched. The germline gives CDR1 SGDLS, CDR2 YYNGEE. This CDR3 has 14 amino acids. The CDR3 loop reads CASSISGGEETQYF. Here the CDR3 DNA reads TGTGCCAGCAGCATTAGCGGGGGGGAAGAGACCCAGTACTTC.

V is TRBV27 and J is TRBJ2-1, with 8 bases identical to TRBD2. The V segment lost 5 bases and the J segment 5 bases; nucleotides outside the gene matches: 14. The CDR3 covers 17 residues. In germline, CDR1 is MNHEY, CDR2 SMNVEV (reference sequence). The CDR3 is CASSGVSAGGPHNEQFF. The CDR3 DNA sequence: TGTGCCAGCAGTGGGGTATCTGCGGGAGGACCACACAATGAGCAGTTCTTC.

The chain couples TRBV6-1 to TRBJ1-1; D is perhaps TRBD1 (6 bases). Trimming left V 4 bases short and J 1 base short, with 16 bases between. CDR1 is MNHNS and CDR2 is SASEGT in the germline V gene. The CDR3 runs to 16 residues. CDR3 amino acids: CASSVQGPGGNTEAFF. CDR3 nucleotides: TGTGCCAGCAGTGTTCAGGGGCCGGGGGGGAACACTGAAGCTTTCTTT.

This clone was picked up a small number of times. The V call is TRBV6-5, the J call TRBJ2-1; D gene unclear. The length of the CDR3 is 13 residues. Germline V lookup: CDR1 MNHEY, CDR2 SVGAGI. The ends were cut back, 0 bases at V and 7 bases at J, with 7 bases in the middle. CDR3: CASSYSGRNEQFF. DNA for the CDR3: TGTGCCAGCAGTTACTCAGGCAGGAATGAGCAGTTCTTC.

The chain combines TRBV11-2 with TRBJ1-5; 7 bases fit TRBD1. Germline CDR1 is SGHAT and CDR2 is FQNNGV. V lost 1 base and J lost 6; bases outside the gene matches: 3. CDR3 length: 14 amino acids. This CDR3 reads CASSLGPGGQPQHF. CDR3 bases: TGTGCCAGCAGCTTAGGCCCAGGGGGTCAGCCCCAGCATTTT.

The chain employs TRBV21-1 and TRBJ2-5; the listed D gene, TRBD1, was not tested against the DNA. TRBV21-1 is designated a pseudogene. CDR3 length equals 18 residues. CDR3 residues: CASSPRSRAGGSQETQYF. CDR3 bases: TGTGCCAGCAGCCCAAGGAGCAGGGCAGGGGGCAGCCAAGAGACCCAGTACTTC.

V usage is TRBV2 and J usage is TRBJ1-5; 10 nucleotides align to TRBD1. The trim removed 6 bases at V and 7 bases at J, leaving 6 bases unmatched. CDR3 size: 14 residues. The germline V gene has CDR1 SNHLY and CDR2 FYNNEI. The DNA of the CDR3 is TGTGCCAGCAGAGGACAGGGGGAGGGACAGCCCCAGCATTTT. Protein product: CASRGQGEGQPQHF.

This chain links TRBV9 with TRBJ2-1; 12 bases line up with TRBD2. This CDR3 has 16 residues. Germline values: CDR1 SGDLS, CDR2 YYNGEE. V lost 0 bases to trimming and J lost 6 bases; unmatched junction nucleotides: 4. The CDR3, as DNA: TGTGCCAGCAGCGTAGGGCGACTAGCGGGAGCCAATGAGCAGTTCTTC. Translating gives CASSVGRLAGANEQFF.

The rearrangement uses TRBV28 and TRBJ2-1; possible D gene TRBD1, 5 bases. The CDR3 has 13 residues. The V gene's germline CDR1 is MDHEN and CDR2 SYDVKM. Trimming took 1 base from V and 10 from J, leaving 11 bases between them. CDR3: CASSLFIGHEQFF. CDR3 nucleotides: TGTGCCAGCAGTTTATTTATAGGACACGAGCAGTTCTTC.

There are a few counts of this clone. J is TRBJ2-7 and V is TRBV6-4, with TRBD2 matching over 7 bases. Trimming removed 6 bases from V and 3 bases from J; junction bases left unmatched: 17. The CDR3 runs 17 residues. CDR1 is MRHNA and CDR2 is SNTAGT in the germline V gene. This CDR3 is CASSEQPPSSGVYEQYF. The DNA for the CDR3 is TGTGCCAGCAGCGAGCAACCCCCATCTAGCGGAGTCTACGAGCAGTACTTC.

The chain is built from TRBV7-3 and TRBJ1-1, with a tentative D call TRBD1 (6 bases). CDR3 length equals 14 residues. V gave up 0 bases and J gave up 7 bases, with 12 bases separating them. Germline V gives CDR1 SGHTA, CDR2 FQGTGA. The CDR3 region is CASSLTIRGSEAFF. For the CDR3, the DNA is TGTGCCAGCAGCTTAACGATCAGGGGTAGTGAAGCTTTCTTT.

The V and J genes are TRBV7-8 and TRBJ2-7; no reliable D call. The CDR3 consists of 11 residues. In germline, CDR1 is SGHVS, CDR2 FQNEAQ. Trimming removed 4 bases at V and 3 bases at J, with 4 bases between. The CDR3 region is CASSSDYEQYF. The DNA of the CDR3 is TGTGCCAGCAGCTCAGACTACGAGCAGTACTTC.

As to this clone: The same CDR3 is also encoded by other DNA sequences in this sample. The V gene is TRBV4-2, the J gene TRBJ1-5, with a tentative D call TRBD1 (6 bases). The ends were cut back, 1 base at V and 7 bases at J, with 14 bases in the middle. The CDR3 loop spans 15 amino acids. CDR1 LGHNA and CDR2 YNFKEQ come from the germline V gene. As DNA, the CDR3 is TGTGCCAGCAGCCAAGTTTGGGGGCGTCGACAGCCCCAGCATTTT. It translates to CASSQVWGRRQPQHF.

The chain couples TRBV6-1 to TRBJ2-7, with D perhaps matching TRBD1 (5 bases). Germline CDR1 reads MNHNS; CDR2 reads SASEGT. The CDR3 is 15 residues long. With 4 bases removed from V and 1 base from J, the gap between germline ends came to 14 bases. The CDR3 is CASSVVTRASYEQYF. As DNA, the CDR3 is TGTGCCAGCAGTGTGGTGACCAGGGCGTCCTACGAGCAGTACTTC.

This chain connects TRBV6-5 to TRBJ2-1; TRBD2 matches 9 bases. CDR3 length equals 16 residues. V lost 0 bases to trimming and J lost 5 bases; unmatched junction nucleotides: 5. The germline CDR1 and CDR2 sequences are MNHEY and SVGAGI. CDR3 region: CASSYSPASGDNEQFF. The CDR3 nucleotides read TGTGCCAGCAGTTACTCCCCAGCTAGCGGGGACAATGAGCAGTTCTTC.

This chain connects TRBV11-2 to TRBJ1-2; D is uncertain. The CDR3 consists of 11 residues. Germline-derived CDR1 and CDR2 are SGHAT and FQNNGV. Trimming stripped 4 bases from V and 12 bases from J, with 12 bases between. CDR3: CASSSGRVDTF. In DNA, the CDR3 is TGTGCCAGCAGCTCCGGCCGGGTGGACACCTTC.

A single count supports this clone. V gene TRBV11-2 combines with J gene TRBJ2-7, with 7 bases lining up with TRBD1. The CDR3 covers 15 residues. Trimming removed 1 base from V and 2 bases from J; junction bases left unmatched: 5. From germline, CDR1 is SGHAT and CDR2 FQNNGV. For the CDR3, the DNA is TGTGCCAGCAGCTTAGGGCCAACAGGGGCCTACGAGCAGTACTTC. Translated: CASSLGPTGAYEQYF.

V is TRBV7-6 and J is TRBJ2-5; 11 bases agree with TRBD1. V gave up 2 bases and J gave up 4 bases; unmatched junction bases: 3. Germline V CDR1 and CDR2: SGHVS, FNYEAQ. This CDR3 contains 15 residues. The CDR3 bases are TGTGCCAGCAGCTTAACGGGACAGGGGGGAGAGACCCAGTACTTC. Translating it yields CASSLTGQGGETQYF.

This chain uses TRBV6-5 with TRBJ1-2; tentatively, D is TRBD1 (5 bases). The CDR3 contains 14 residues. The V gene lost 0 bases and the J gene lost 4 bases, with 9 bases spanning the gap. From germline, CDR1 is MNHEY and CDR2 SVGAGI. The CDR3 protein is CASSYSGVGYGYTF. DNA for the CDR3: TGTGCCAGCAGTTACTCAGGGGTCGGCTATGGCTACACCTTC.

The genes are TRBV7-2 and TRBJ2-2; 9 nucleotides align to TRBD2. Trimming cost V 0 bases and J 6 bases; bases outside gene matches: 5. This CDR3 comprises 16 residues. The germline gives CDR1 SGHTA, CDR2 FQGNSA. CDR3 nucleotides: TGTGCCAGCAGCTTAGCCGTCGGACTAGCGTCCGGGGAGCTGTTTTTT. Amino acids: CASSLAVGLASGELFF.

The chain recombines TRBV7-9 with TRBJ2-1; TRBD2 matches 9 bases. Germline-derived CDR1 and CDR2 are SEHNR and FQNEAQ (reference sequence). The CDR3 is made up of 14 amino acids. J was trimmed by 10 bases and V by 5 bases; bases with no gene match: 9. CDR3 in amino acids: CASSLSGRYGEQFF. CDR3 nucleotide sequence: TGTGCCAGCAGCCTGAGCGGGAGGTACGGAGAGCAGTTCTTC.

The CDR3 region is CASSFAAGIQETQYF. The DNA for the CDR3 is TGTGCCAGCAGCTTCGCGGCGGGGATACAAGAGACCCAGTACTTC. This sequence joins TRBV5-6 and TRBJ2-5; possibly TRBD2 for D (6 bases). This CDR3 has 15 residues. V was pared by 2 bases and J by 2 bases, with 13 bases between. Germline loops: CDR1 SGHDT, CDR2 YYEEEE.

The V and J genes are TRBV6-5 and TRBJ2-7; 11 bases are shared with TRBD1. CDR1 MNHEY and CDR2 SVGAGI come from the germline V gene. Trimming took 6 bases from V and 7 from J; bases not matched to a gene: 5. CDR3 length equals 13 residues. CDR3 nucleotides: TGTGCCAGCAGGGACAGGGGGCATCTAGAGCAGTACTTC. Protein sequence: CASRDRGHLEQYF.

This chain joins TRBV27 and TRBJ2-3; 7 bases align to TRBD2. Germline CDR1 reads MNHEY; CDR2 reads SMNVEV (reference sequence). CDR3 length: 16 residues. Trimming cost V 2 bases and J 2 bases; bases outside gene matches: 7. DNA of the CDR3: TGTGCCAGCAGTTTAGGGCTAGCGGAGGCCACAGATACGCAGTATTTT. Amino acids: CASSLGLAEATDTQYF.

This clone was observed a single time. This chain joins TRBV11-1 and TRBJ2-5, with 10 bases fitting TRBD1. Per the germline V gene, CDR1 is SGHAT and CDR2 is FQDESV (reference sequence). The length of the CDR3 is 16 residues. The junction had 7 bases not matched to a gene; V was cut back by 2 bases and J by 4 bases. CDR3 protein: CASSLPGTGVSETQYF. The CDR3 region has the DNA TGTGCCAGCAGCTTACCCGGGACAGGGGTATCAGAGACCCAGTACTTC.

In DNA form, the CDR3 reads TGTGCCAGCAGCCAAGGCTATGGAGGGATCTACGAGCAGTACTTC. Protein product: CASSQGYGGIYEQYF. The rearrangement links TRBV14 to TRBJ2-7; D is possibly TRBD2 (6 bases). V was trimmed by 1 base and J by 3 bases, leaving 13 bases between them. The CDR3 loop spans 15 amino acids. In germline, CDR1 is SGHDN, CDR2 FVKESK.